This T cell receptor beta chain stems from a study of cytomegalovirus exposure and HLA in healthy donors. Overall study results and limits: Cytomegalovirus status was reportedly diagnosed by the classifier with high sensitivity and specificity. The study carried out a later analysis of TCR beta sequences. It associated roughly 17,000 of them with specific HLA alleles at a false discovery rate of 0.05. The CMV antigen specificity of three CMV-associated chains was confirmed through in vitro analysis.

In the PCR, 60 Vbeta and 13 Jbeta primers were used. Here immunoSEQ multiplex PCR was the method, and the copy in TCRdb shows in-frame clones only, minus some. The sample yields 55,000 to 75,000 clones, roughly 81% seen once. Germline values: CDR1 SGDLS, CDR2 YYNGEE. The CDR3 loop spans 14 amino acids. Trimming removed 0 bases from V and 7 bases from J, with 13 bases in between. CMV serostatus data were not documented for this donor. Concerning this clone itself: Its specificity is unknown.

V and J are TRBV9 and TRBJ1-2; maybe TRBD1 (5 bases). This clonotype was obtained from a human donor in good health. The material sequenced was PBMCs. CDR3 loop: CASSVAPDTVGYTF. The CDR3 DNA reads TGTGCCAGCAGCGTAGCTCCGGACACCGTTGGCTACACCTTC.